This entry lists 2 T cell receptor beta chains sequenced from one sample in a study of shared clonotypes between healthy human individuals. Profiled with immunoSEQ multiplex PCR; TCRdb holds only in-frame clones, not every one. The table includes 800,000 to 1,200,000 clones, about 80% detected once. Sequencing was performed on memory CD4+ T cells from PBMCs. As for subset: CD45RA-negative fraction. The receptors were gathered from a young man in good health. Some clones in this sample may be carry-over from other donors' samples.

The chain uses TRBV9 and TRBJ2-3, with 9 bases that match TRBD2. In germline, CDR1 is SGDLS, CDR2 YYNGEE. Germline trimming cut 0 bases from V and 4 bases from J; bases unmatched to any gene: 6. The CDR3 spans 16 residues. CDR3 sequence: CASSVDRGLAADTQYF. The CDR3 DNA sequence: TGTGCCAGCAGCGTAGACCGGGGACTAGCTGCAGATACGCAGTATTTT.

The chain joins TRBV6-1 to TRBJ2-7; 7 bases map to TRBD1. This CDR3 is 15 amino acids long. V lost 6 bases and J lost 2; bases outside the gene matches: 10. The germline CDR1 and CDR2 sequences are MNHNS and SASEGT. CDR3 sequence (DNA): TGTGCCAGCAGGGATATCCCGACAGGGACCTACGAGCAGTACTTC. Translation: CASRDIPTGTYEQYF.